These T cell receptor beta chains were read from a single sample in a study of sequential checkpoint blockade in melanoma. The method was immunoSEQ multiplex PCR; TCRdb's version includes in-frame clones alone and lacks a portion of them. The table includes about 18,000 clones, about 25% detected once. This material consisted of tumor tissue (inferred from file names), taken from a patient given nivolumab and ipilimumab in sequence. The receptors shown here come from a human donor with melanoma. The CDR3 runs from the conserved cysteine through the conserved F or W. A D gene is named only where the DNA matches it firmly. Size is stated for part of the rows, as once, few or many counts, or as a class when the clone is expanded.

cdr3_nt	cdr3_aa	v_call	clone_size	j_call	d_call
TGTGCCAGCAGTAGAGACCCTAACTATGGCTACACCTTC	CASSRDPNYGYTF	TRBV6-8	.	TRBJ1-2	.
TGCGCCAGAGGCACAGGGTGGGACTATGGCTACACCTTC	CARGTGWDYGYTF	TRBV10-2	.	TRBJ1-2	.
TGTGCCAGCAGCTCCTCAAAGGGCGGGTACCAAGAGACCCAGTACTTC	CASSSSKGGYQETQYF	TRBV11-3	.	TRBJ2-5	.
TGTGCCAGTAGTGCACAGGTACCTCCCTACGAGCAGTACTTC	CASSAQVPPYEQYF	TRBV19	.	TRBJ2-7	.
TGTGCCAGCAGTCCAAATAGCAATCAGCCCCAGCATTTT	CASSPNSNQPQHF	TRBV6-8	few	TRBJ1-5	.
TGTGCCAGCAGCCCGAGGGCCTCAGAGACGGAGACCCAGTACTTC	CASSPRASETETQYF	TRBV11-3	.	TRBJ2-5	.
TGTGCCAGCAGCCAAGTTGGAGGGGTTGAAGCTTTCTTT	CASSQVGGVEAFF	TRBV14	.	TRBJ1-1	.
TGTGCCAGCAGCGTGGGGACGCCGTCCACAGATACGCAGTATTTT	CASSVGTPSTDTQYF	TRBV9	.	TRBJ2-3	.
TGTGCCAGCAGCAAAGGGCCGAATCAGCCCCAGCATTTT	CASSKGPNQPQHF	TRBV28	few	TRBJ1-5	.
TGTGCCAGCAGTTATGCGGCGTCAGCGCCCCAGCATTTT	CASSYAASAPQHF	TRBV6-8	few	TRBJ1-5	.
TGTGCCAGCAGTCGGGACAGCAGCTCTGGAAACACCATATATTTT	CASSRDSSSGNTIYF	TRBV6-8	.	TRBJ1-3	TRBD1
TGCAGCTTAAAAAGCGGAGGAAGCTTTGCTGAAGCTTTCTTT	CSLKSGGSFAEAFF	TRBV29-1	few	TRBJ1-1	.
TGTGCCACCCGGACTAGCGGGCCCTACAATGAGCAGTTCTTC	CATRTSGPYNEQFF	TRBV12-2	few	TRBJ2-1	.
TGTGCTAGCAGCATCACAGGGGACCAAGAGACCCAGTACTTC	CASSITGDQETQYF	TRBV11-3	many	TRBJ2-5	TRBD1
TGTGCCAGCAGCAGAGAGGGACAGGTTAACTATGGCTACACCTTC	CASSREGQVNYGYTF	TRBV11-3	many	TRBJ1-2	TRBD1
TGTGCCAGTAGTATGGTGACAGGGATGGGAGTTACTGAAGCTTTCTTT	CASSMVTGMGVTEAFF	TRBV19	.	TRBJ1-1	TRBD1
TGTGCCTGGAGTGTAACCCACTCGGGCACTGAAGCTTTCTTT	CAWSVTHSGTEAFF	TRBV30	few	TRBJ1-1	.
TGTGCCAGCAGCTTGGCCGGGCGGGTAGCGGGGGGCAATGAGCAGTTCTTC	CASSLAGRVAGGNEQFF	TRBV11-3	few	TRBJ2-1	TRBD2
TGCAGCGTGGAGGCAGGGCCCCTGAACACCATATATTTT	CSVEAGPLNTIYF	TRBV29-1	.	TRBJ1-3	.
TGTGCCAGCAGCTTGGACCAGATTGTTTACGAGCAGTACTTC	CASSLDQIVYEQYF	TRBV7-6	many	TRBJ2-7	.
TGTGCCAGCAGCTTGGCCGGTAATAGCGGGGGGCAAGGGAACATTCAGTACTTC	CASSLAGNSGGQGNIQYF	TRBV11-3	.	TRBJ2-4	TRBD2
TGTGCCAGCAGCGTATCCGTCGGGACGGTCAGGGAGACCCAGTACTTC	CASSVSVGTVRETQYF	TRBV9	few	TRBJ2-5	.
TGTGCCTGGGGGGGGGAAAACCTGGGCAATGAGCAGTTCTTC	CAWGGENLGNEQFF	TRBV30	.	TRBJ2-1	TRBD2
TGTGCCAGCAGTTACGTGGGACAGGGTACCGGGGAGCTGTTTTTT	CASSYVGQGTGELFF	TRBV6-8	.	TRBJ2-2	TRBD1
TGCGCCAGCAGCCAAGGTCTGCGGGAGGCGCAGTATTTT	CASSQGLREAQYF	TRBV4-1	.	TRBJ2-3	TRBD2
TGTGCTAGTGGGCCAGCGGGGGGGCTAAATGAGCAGTTCTTC	CASGPAGGLNEQFF	TRBV12-5	.	TRBJ2-1	TRBD2
TGCAGCGTGGATGGAGGGGACGGCTACGAGCAGTACTTC	CSVDGGDGYEQYF	TRBV29-1	.	TRBJ2-7	.
TGTGCCAGACCCACAAGGACTAGCGCCCTTTTCTATGAGCAGTTCTTC	CARPTRTSALFYEQFF	TRBV19	.	TRBJ2-1	TRBD2
TGTGCCAGCAGCGTAGAAGTAGGGTCGCATCGGGACGAGCAGTACTTC	CASSVEVGSHRDEQYF	TRBV9	few	TRBJ2-7	.
TGTGCCAGCAGGGTTCACAGGGGGAGCAATCAGCCCCAGCATTTT	CASRVHRGSNQPQHF	TRBV28	.	TRBJ1-5	TRBD1
TGTGCCAGTAGTATTTGGGGCTGGGATGAGCAGTTCTTC	CASSIWGWDEQFF	TRBV19	few	TRBJ2-1	.
TGTGCCAGCAGCGCCAACGGACTAGCCGCAGATACGCAGTATTTT	CASSANGLAADTQYF	TRBV9	.	TRBJ2-3	TRBD2
TGTGCCAGCCGTGATGGAGCGGGGGGGAAGGATACGCAGTATTTT	CASRDGAGGKDTQYF	TRBV6-8	few	TRBJ2-3	TRBD2
TGTGCCAGCAGCTCCTCCCGACTAGCGGGCGCCCTTAGGGAGCAGTACTTC	CASSSSRLAGALREQYF	TRBV11-3	many	TRBJ2-7	TRBD2
TGTGCCAGCAGGTCGTCCAGGAACGAGCAGTACTTC	CASRSSRNEQYF	TRBV28	few	TRBJ2-7	.
TGTGCCAGTAGTGGGGGCTCGGGCAGCCAGTATGGCTACACCTTC	CASSGGSGSQYGYTF	TRBV19	.	TRBJ1-2	.
TGTGCCAGTAGTGCTAGCGGGGGGACAGATACGCAGTATTTT	CASSASGGTDTQYF	TRBV19	.	TRBJ2-3	TRBD2
TGTGCCAGCAGCTATGGGGACGGCTCCTACGAGCAGTACTTC	CASSYGDGSYEQYF	TRBV11-3	few	TRBJ2-7	.